Included here is one T cell receptor (beta chain) sequence, with context. Participants' own reports of clinical history determined their cohort assignment. This sample is drawn from a study of blood T cell repertoires in COVID-19. Turning to the study itself: Nucleic acid was either cDNA or gDNA, and it came from T cells, B-cell-depleted T cells, or PBMCs.

V shed 4 bases and J 3 bases; nucleotides not matched to a gene: 5. The CDR3 covers 15 residues. Germline V lookup: CDR1 KGHSH, CDR2 LQKENI. The method was immunoSEQ multiplex PCR; TCRdb's version includes in-frame clones alone and lacks a portion of them. The sample includes 200,000 to 300,000 clones, around 88% seen only once; the top ten take less than 4%. This chain links TRBV18 with TRBJ2-7, with 11 bases aligning to TRBD1. The sequencing input was PBMCs or T cells enriched from blood (not recorded which). The sequence was obtained from a middle-aged woman with acute COVID-19. CDR3 DNA sequence: TGTGCCAGCTCACTCGGACAGGGGGCCCACTACGAGCAGTACTTC. This translates into CASSLGQGAHYEQYF.